This passage covers 17 T cell receptor beta chains from one sample sequenced in a study of blood T cell repertoires in COVID-19 (dated by TCRdb to the early 2020s). Library method: the immunoSEQ multiplex PCR assay. TCRdb took over this immuneACCESS table, retaining in-frame rearrangements with V and J assigned. Such tables are incomplete; in checked studies, under half of the missing clones stem from an unresolved V gene, and the remainder is unexplained. The sample has a few hundred thousand clones on record, around 84% of them singletons. Clones ranked in the top ten supply 3% of the sample. Sequences were obtained from peripheral blood. The receptors originated from a man aged 55 to 70 with acute or convalescent COVID-19.

The chain combines TRBV7-3 with TRBJ2-2; 8 bases map to TRBD1. Trimming took 5 bases from V and 3 from J; bases not matched to a gene: 8. The CDR3 is 16 amino acids. The V gene's germline CDR1 is SGHTA and CDR2 FQGTGA. CDR3 protein: CASSPRTGLDTGELFF. The CDR3 DNA is TGTGCCAGCAGCCCAAGGACAGGGCTTGACACCGGGGAGCTGTTTTTT.

The chain combines TRBV21-1 with TRBJ2-7; the table's D gene call, TRBD2, was not cross checked with the DNA. TRBV21-1 is a listed pseudogene. This CDR3 spans 14 amino acids. CDR3 amino acids: CATRAGEESYEQYF. For the CDR3, the DNA is TGTGCCACCCGAGCGGGGGAGGAGTCCTACGAGCAGTACTTC.

This chain connects TRBV5-1 to TRBJ1-1; possibly TRBD1 for D (5 bases). Germline V lookup: CDR1 SGHRS, CDR2 YFSETQ. CDR3 size: 13 residues. V was shortened by 7 bases and J by 4 bases, with 14 bases between the two germline ends. The CDR3 loop reads CASAIGVGTEAFF. The CDR3 bases are TGCGCCAGCGCGATAGGGGTGGGCACTGAAGCTTTCTTT.

This rearrangement joins TRBV28 to TRBJ1-3; the D is unclear. Per the germline V gene, CDR1 is MDHEN and CDR2 is SYDVKM. Trimming took off 6 bases at V and 2 bases at J, with 14 bases between the two ends. The CDR3 extends over 15 amino acids. CDR3 region: CASRLPSVAGNTIYF. The CDR3 nucleotides read TGTGCCAGCAGACTTCCTTCGGTGGCTGGAAACACCATATATTTT.

The J gene is TRBJ1-5, the V gene TRBV7-9; tentative D call: TRBD1 (5 bases). There are 17 residues in the CDR3. V dropped 0 bases and J dropped 1 base, with 13 bases sitting between them. Germline V lookup: CDR1 SEHNR, CDR2 FQNEAQ (reference sequence). The CDR3 region is CASSLAGQFSSNQPQHF. The CDR3 bases are TGTGCCAGCAGCTTAGCGGGGCAGTTTTCGAGCAATCAGCCCCAGCATTTT.

Of note for this clone: Other nucleotide sequences from this sample produce the same CDR3. The chain links TRBV5-4 to TRBJ1-1; D gene unclear. V lost 0 bases, J lost 2 bases, and 5 bases lay in between. CDR3 length: 13 amino acids. CDR1 and CDR2 from the germline V gene are SGHNT and YYREEE (reference sequence). The CDR3 nucleotides are TGTGCCAGCAGCTTGGGAGTCAACACTGAAGCTTTCTTT. Its translation is CASSLGVNTEAFF. The whole variable domain, filled in from reference TRBV5-4 and TRBJ1-1, reads ETGVTQSPTHLIKTRGQQVTLRCSSQSGHNTVSWYQQALGQGPQFIFQYYREEENGRGNFPPRFSGLQFPNYSSELNVNALELDDSALYLCASSLGVNTEAFFGQGTRLTVV.

The chain couples TRBV9 to TRBJ2-1, with 13 bases aligning to TRBD2. Germline CDR1 and CDR2: SGDLS and YYNGEE. V dropped 7 bases and J dropped 6; count of bases not matched to a gene: 4. CDR3 size: 14 residues. In DNA, the CDR3 is TGTGCCAGCTCGGGACTAGCGGGGAGCAATGAGCAGTTCTTC. Translated, it gives CASSGLAGSNEQFF.

This rearrangement joins TRBV7-8 to TRBJ2-2; weak D call: TRBD1 (5 bases). Trimming stripped 2 bases from V and 4 bases from J, with 8 bases between. The germline gives CDR1 SGHVS, CDR2 FQNEAQ. This CDR3 has 14 residues. The CDR3 nucleotides read TGTGCCAGCAGCTTACTGACAGTCACCGGGGAGCTGTTTTTT. This gives the protein CASSLLTVTGELFF.

The V and J genes are TRBV5-6 and TRBJ1-3, with a tentative D call TRBD1 (6 bases). CDR1 is SGHDT and CDR2 is YYEEEE in the germline V gene. The CDR3 loop spans 17 amino acids. The ends were cut back, 0 bases at V and 3 bases at J, with 16 bases in the middle. The CDR3 reads CASSLAGDYDFGNTIYF. The CDR3 region has the DNA TGTGCCAGCAGCTTGGCAGGGGACTACGATTTTGGAAACACCATATATTTT.

In this sample, this clone turned up once. The gene calls are TRBV6-5 and TRBJ1-2; 8 bases line up with TRBD1. Germline V gene sequence: CDR1 MNHEY, CDR2 SVGAGI. The V gene end was trimmed by 0 bases and the J gene end by 5 bases; junction bases not matched to a gene: 5. The CDR3 loop spans 15 amino acids. CDR3 region: CASSYSAGGSYGYTF. Here the CDR3 DNA reads TGTGCCAGCAGTTACTCGGCAGGGGGCAGTTATGGCTACACCTTC.

V and J are TRBV4-1 and TRBJ2-7; TRBD1 matches at 7 bases. Trimming at V came to 0 bases and at J to 3 bases, leaving 14 bases not matched to a gene. Germline CDR1 reads MGHRA; CDR2 reads YSYEKL. This CDR3 has 18 residues. The CDR3: CASSQEWSGAAGGYEQYF. The CDR3 nucleotides are TGCGCCAGCAGCCAAGAATGGAGTGGCGCGGCAGGGGGCTACGAGCAGTACTTC.

This clone was counted a few times. The V and J genes are TRBV20-1 and TRBJ1-1; D is possibly TRBD1 (6 bases). Germline CDR1 DFQATT, CDR2 SNEGSKA (reference sequence). V lost 5 bases, J lost 9 bases, and 13 bases lay in between. This CDR3 region has 11 residues. CDR3 region: CSALQGLQAFF. Written as DNA, the CDR3 is TGCAGTGCTCTACAGGGATTGCAAGCTTTCTTT.

The chain couples TRBV18 to TRBJ1-3; no clear D. The CDR3 runs to 14 residues. The germline V gene has CDR1 KGHSH and CDR2 LQKENI. V lost 6 bases, J lost 2 bases, and 11 bases lay in between. The CDR3 nucleotides are TGTGCCAGCTCTCACGGGAATACTGGAAACACCATATATTTT. The encoded protein is CASSHGNTGNTIYF.

This clone appeared once. The genes are TRBV2 and TRBJ2-5; 9 positions agree with TRBD1. The germline V gene has CDR1 SNHLY and CDR2 FYNNEI. CDR3 length: 13 amino acids. After removal of 8 bases from V and 3 bases from J, the junction contained 4 bases not matched to a gene. As DNA, the CDR3 is TGTGCCAGCGCCCGGGACAGGGAAGAGACCCAGTACTTC. It is translated as CASARDREETQYF.

The gene calls are TRBV7-9 and TRBJ2-2; 12 bases match TRBD2. The CDR3 is 17 residues long. Germline CDR1 reads SEHNR; CDR2 reads FQNEAQ (reference sequence). Trimming at V came to 5 bases and at J to 3 bases, leaving 7 bases not matched to a gene. CDR3 amino acids: CASSLRLAGDYTGELFF. The CDR3, as DNA: TGTGCCAGCAGCCTACGACTAGCGGGGGACTACACCGGGGAGCTGTTTTTT.

This chain links TRBV6-6 with TRBJ2-1, with D possibly TRBD1 on 5 matching bases. This CDR3 has 12 residues. Germline V gene sequence: CDR1 MNHNY, CDR2 SVGAGI (reference sequence). Trimming removed 2 bases from V and 6 bases from J, with 5 bases in between. The CDR3 region is CASSYQGNEQFF. CDR3 nucleotide sequence: TGTGCCAGCAGTTACCAGGGCAATGAGCAGTTCTTC.

The chain couples TRBV27 to TRBJ2-7; 14 bases fit TRBD2. The CDR3 totals 13 residues. V lost 11 bases, J lost 3 bases, and 3 bases stayed unmatched. CDR1 is MNHEY, CDR2 SMNVEV, per germline (reference sequence). The CDR3 reads CAAGLAGGYEQYF. For the CDR3, the DNA is TGTGCCGCCGGACTAGCGGGGGGCTACGAGCAGTACTTC.